A single sample is the source of the 4 T cell receptor beta chains below, sequenced in a study of PD-1 blockade in mismatch repair-deficient tumors. As for time point: approximately ten-day in vitro stimulation with candidate mutation-associated neoantigen peptide 1. What these receptors recognize is not known. Profiling relied on immunoSEQ multiplex PCR, and the TCRdb table lists in-frame clones only, not all of them. In the table there are more than 8,000 clones, over 75% of which are singletons. The sample consisted of cells cultured in vitro, taken from a patient treated with pembrolizumab. These receptors came from an adult with mismatch repair-deficient cancer.

This chain connects TRBV29-1 to TRBJ2-5, with D tentatively TRBD2 (7 bases). Looked up from germline, CDR1 is SQVTM and CDR2 is ANQGSEA. The CDR3 spans 14 residues. The V and J ends lost 6 bases and 1 base respectively, with 15 bases between them. CDR3: CSVRGGSGQETQYF. DNA for the CDR3: TGCAGCGTAAGGGGGGGGAGTGGCCAAGAGACCCAGTACTTC.

The chain has TRBV19 and TRBJ2-7; 7 positions agree with TRBD1. V trimming: 8 bases; J trimming: 0 bases; junction bases outside the gene matches: 7. CDR1 is LNHDA, CDR2 SQIVND, per germline (reference sequence). The CDR3 runs 14 residues. CDR3 residues: CASSDRVDSYEQYF. The CDR3 DNA sequence: TGTGCCAGTTCAGACAGGGTGGACTCCTACGAGCAGTACTTC.

V and J are TRBV18 and TRBJ2-5; TRBD1 might be the D (6 bases). V was trimmed by 3 bases and J by 10 bases, leaving 18 bases between them. Per the germline V gene, CDR1 is KGHSH and CDR2 is LQKENI. The CDR3 contains 14 residues. CDR3 nucleotide sequence: TGTGCCAGCTCACCCGGACAGACAGGTCGTGGCCAGTACTTC. It specifies CASSPGQTGRGQYF.

CDR3 region: CASRHNEEAYTF. CDR3 bases: TGTGCCAGCAGACACAACGAGGAAGCTTACACCTTC. This chain joins TRBV14 and TRBJ1-2; D gene ambiguous. The V end lost 6 bases, the J end lost 11 bases, and 16 bases lay between the germline ends. This CDR3 comprises 12 residues. Germline V gene sequence: CDR1 SGHDN, CDR2 FVKESK.